This TCR beta chain was sequenced for a study of Ad26.COV2.S vaccination and SARS-CoV-2 variants. Study at large: Within the COV1001 Ad26.COV2.S trial arm, the donor was enrolled. Recipients of Ad26.COV2.S got it intramuscularly, once or twice 56 days apart.

Sample treatment: 19 received Ad26.COV2.S at low or high dose, single or two shots; 5 received placebo; per-sample allocation not given. Vaccine and placebo recipients were sampled on day 63 after the first injection. A Boston adult aged 18-55 years was the donor. Some clones are missing from TCRdb's copy, which holds only in-frame ones; the method was immunoSEQ multiplex PCR. The sample shows about 350,000 clones, approximately 86% of them seen only once. Germline lookup yields CDR1 SGDLS and CDR2 YYNGEE. The germline V and J ends were trimmed by 3 bases and 1 base, with 22 bases remaining between them. The CDR3 is 18 residues long.

The chain uses TRBV9 and TRBJ2-5, with D possibly being TRBD1 (5 bases). Sequenced material: peripheral blood, taken in a trial of Ad26.COV2.S vaccine versus placebo. The clonotype was recovered from a person aged 18-65 years who received the Ad26.COV2.S COVID-19 vaccine or a placebo. The CDR3 loop is CASSGRLGQRGFQETQYF. The CDR3, as DNA: TGTGCCAGCAGCGGAAGATTAGGCCAAAGGGGTTTCCAAGAGACCCAGTACTTC.